This paragraph reports one TCR beta chain. Its antigen is still unknown. This sample was included in a study of Ad26.COV2.S vaccination and SARS-CoV-2 variants. Study observations and caveats: Vaccine recipients and placebo recipients showed similar non-spike TCR breadth.

The table came from immunoSEQ multiplex PCR; TCRdb's copy has only in-frame clones and leaves some out. Here the sample spans hundreds of thousands of clones, approximately 89% being singletons. The sample's treatment: over 15 received Ad26.COV2.S at low or high dose, single or two shots; several received placebo; per-sample allocation not given. Sampling took place 63 days after the first vaccine or placebo injection. Germline CDR1 ENHRY, CDR2 SYGVKD. Trimming took 3 bases from V and 6 from J, leaving 11 bases between them. The CDR3 runs to 13 residues. This chain links TRBV10-3 with TRBJ1-2; a weak D match, TRBD1 (6 bases). The sequence derives from a person between 18 and 60 years old who received the Ad26.COV2.S COVID-19 vaccine or a placebo. The input for sequencing was peripheral blood, taken in a trial of Ad26.COV2.S vaccine versus placebo. The CDR3 loop is CAISDRGENGYTF. CDR3 nucleotide sequence: TGTGCCATCAGTGACAGGGGCGAGAATGGCTACACCTTC.